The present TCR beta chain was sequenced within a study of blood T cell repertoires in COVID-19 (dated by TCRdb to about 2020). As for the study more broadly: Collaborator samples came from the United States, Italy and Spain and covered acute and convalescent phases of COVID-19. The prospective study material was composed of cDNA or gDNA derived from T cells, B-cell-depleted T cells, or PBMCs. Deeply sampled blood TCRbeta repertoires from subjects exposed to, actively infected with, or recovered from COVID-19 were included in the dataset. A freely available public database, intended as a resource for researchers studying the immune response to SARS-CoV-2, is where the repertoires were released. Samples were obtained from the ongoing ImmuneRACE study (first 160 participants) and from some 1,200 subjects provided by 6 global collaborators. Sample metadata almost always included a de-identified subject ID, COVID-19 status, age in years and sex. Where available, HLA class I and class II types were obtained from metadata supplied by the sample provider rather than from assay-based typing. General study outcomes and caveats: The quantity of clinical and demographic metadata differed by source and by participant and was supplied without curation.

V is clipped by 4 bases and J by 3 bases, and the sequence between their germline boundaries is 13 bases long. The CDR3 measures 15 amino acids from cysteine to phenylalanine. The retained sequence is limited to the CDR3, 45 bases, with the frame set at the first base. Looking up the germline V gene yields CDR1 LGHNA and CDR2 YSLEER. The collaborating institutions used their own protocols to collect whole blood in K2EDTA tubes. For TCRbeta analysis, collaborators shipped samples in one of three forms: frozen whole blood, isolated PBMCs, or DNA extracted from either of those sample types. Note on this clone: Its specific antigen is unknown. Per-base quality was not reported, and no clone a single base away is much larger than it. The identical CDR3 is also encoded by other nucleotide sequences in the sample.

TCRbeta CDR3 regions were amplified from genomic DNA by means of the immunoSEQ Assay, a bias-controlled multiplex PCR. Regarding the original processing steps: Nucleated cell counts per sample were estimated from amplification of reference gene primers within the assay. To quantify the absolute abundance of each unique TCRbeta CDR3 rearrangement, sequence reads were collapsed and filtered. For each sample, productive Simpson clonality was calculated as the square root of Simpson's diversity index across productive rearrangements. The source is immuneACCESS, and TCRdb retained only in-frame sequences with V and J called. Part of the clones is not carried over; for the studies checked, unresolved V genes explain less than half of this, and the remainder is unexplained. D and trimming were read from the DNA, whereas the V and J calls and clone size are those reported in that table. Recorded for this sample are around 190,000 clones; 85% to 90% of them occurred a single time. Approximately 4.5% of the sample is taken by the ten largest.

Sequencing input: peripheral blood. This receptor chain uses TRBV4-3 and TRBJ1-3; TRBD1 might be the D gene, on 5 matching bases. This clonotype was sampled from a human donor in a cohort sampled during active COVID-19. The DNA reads TGCGCCAGCAGCCGAGGACAAGCCGGTGGAAACACCATATATTTT. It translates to CASSRGQAGGNTIYF.